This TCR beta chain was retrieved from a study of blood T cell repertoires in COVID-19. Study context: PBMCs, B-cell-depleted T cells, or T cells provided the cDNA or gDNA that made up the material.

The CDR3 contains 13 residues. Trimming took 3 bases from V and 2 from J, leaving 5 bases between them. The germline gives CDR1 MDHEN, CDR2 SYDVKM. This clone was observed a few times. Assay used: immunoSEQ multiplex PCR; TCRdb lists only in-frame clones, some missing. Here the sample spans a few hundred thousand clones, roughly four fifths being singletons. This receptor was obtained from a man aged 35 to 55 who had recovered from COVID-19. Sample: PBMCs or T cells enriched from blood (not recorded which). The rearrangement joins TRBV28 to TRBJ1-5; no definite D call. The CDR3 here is CASSLVGNQPQHF. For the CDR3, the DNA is TGTGCCAGCAGTTTGGTAGGCAATCAGCCCCAGCATTTT.